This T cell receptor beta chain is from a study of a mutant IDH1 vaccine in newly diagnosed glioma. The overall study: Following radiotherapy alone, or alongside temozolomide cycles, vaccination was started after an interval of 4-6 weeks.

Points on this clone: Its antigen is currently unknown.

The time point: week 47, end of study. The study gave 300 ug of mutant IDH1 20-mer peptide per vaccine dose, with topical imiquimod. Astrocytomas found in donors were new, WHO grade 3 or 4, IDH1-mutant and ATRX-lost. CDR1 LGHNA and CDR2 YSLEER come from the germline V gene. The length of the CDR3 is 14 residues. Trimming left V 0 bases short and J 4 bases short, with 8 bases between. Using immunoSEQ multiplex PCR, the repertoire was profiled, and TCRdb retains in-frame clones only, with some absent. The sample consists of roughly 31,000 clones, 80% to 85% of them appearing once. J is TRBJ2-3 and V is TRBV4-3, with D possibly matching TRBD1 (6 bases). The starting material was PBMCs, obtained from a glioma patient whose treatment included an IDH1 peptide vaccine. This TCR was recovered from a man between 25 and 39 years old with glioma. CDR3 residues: CASSQDEGADTQYF. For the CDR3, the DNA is TGCGCCAGCAGCCAAGATGAGGGGGCAGATACGCAGTATTTT.